This is a list of T cell receptor beta chains from one sample in a study of cytomegalovirus exposure and HLA in healthy donors. Assay used: immunoSEQ multiplex PCR; TCRdb lists only in-frame clones, some missing. This sample has roughly 120,000 clones, with over 60% found just once. The sequencing input was PBMCs. The receptors shown here come from a man younger than 35 in good health and CMV-seronegative. CDR3s include the opening cysteine and the closing phenylalanine or tryptophan. The order of the fields is CDR3 length, V gene, D gene, J gene, clone size, CDR3 protein, CDR3 DNA. A D gene is named only where the DNA matches it firmly. Clone size is not always given. Where it is, it says once, few, many or a class for expanded clones.

CDR3 length: 16; V gene: TRBV5-5; D gene: TRBD1; J gene: TRBJ1-1; clone size: few; CDR3 protein: CASSGIVGQGFTEAFF; CDR3 DNA: TGTGCCAGCAGCGGAATTGTGGGACAGGGGTTCACTGAAGCTTTCTTT
CDR3 length: 14; V gene: TRBV5-1; D gene: .; J gene: TRBJ1-3; clone size: .; CDR3 protein: CASRSQGSGNTIYF; CDR3 DNA: TGCGCCAGCAGATCCCAGGGTTCTGGAAACACCATATATTTT
CDR3 length: 16; V gene: TRBV19; D gene: TRBD1; J gene: TRBJ2-1; clone size: .; CDR3 protein: CASRGNNRGQGDEQFF; CDR3 DNA: TGTGCCAGTAGGGGGAACAACAGGGGACAGGGGGATGAGCAGTTCTTC
CDR3 length: 16; V gene: TRBV10-1; D gene: .; J gene: TRBJ1-2; clone size: .; CDR3 protein: CASSGRPAIANYGYTF; CDR3 DNA: TGCGCCAGCAGTGGGAGGCCGGCGATAGCTAACTATGGCTACACCTTC
CDR3 length: 14; V gene: TRBV6-5; D gene: .; J gene: TRBJ2-7; clone size: .; CDR3 protein: CASSYSAQDYEQYF; CDR3 DNA: TGTGCCAGCAGTTACTCGGCACAAGACTACGAGCAGTACTTC
CDR3 length: 13; V gene: TRBV7-9; D gene: .; J gene: TRBJ1-1; clone size: .; CDR3 protein: CASSSSRQSVAFF; CDR3 DNA: TGTGCCAGCAGCTCGAGTCGACAGAGTGTTGCTTTCTTT
CDR3 length: 16; V gene: TRBV11-2; D gene: TRBD2; J gene: TRBJ2-5; clone size: once; CDR3 protein: CASSLGPLAGRETQYF; CDR3 DNA: TGTGCCAGCAGCTTAGGACCCCTAGCGGGGCGCGAGACCCAGTACTTC
CDR3 length: 13; V gene: TRBV18; D gene: .; J gene: TRBJ2-1; clone size: .; CDR3 protein: CASSVGQKAGQFF; CDR3 DNA: TGTGCCAGCTCCGTGGGGCAGAAGGCTGGGCAGTTCTTC
CDR3 length: 14; V gene: TRBV25-1; D gene: .; J gene: TRBJ2-2; clone size: .; CDR3 protein: CASSPGANTGELFF; CDR3 DNA: TGTGCCAGCAGCCCCGGGGCGAACACCGGGGAGCTGTTTTTT
CDR3 length: 17; V gene: TRBV18; D gene: TRBD2; J gene: TRBJ2-1; clone size: .; CDR3 protein: CASSPPDRLAGNNEQFF; CDR3 DNA: TGTGCCAGCTCACCACCGGATCGACTAGCGGGAAACAATGAGCAGTTCTTC
CDR3 length: 10; V gene: TRBV30; D gene: .; J gene: TRBJ2-2; clone size: .; CDR3 protein: CASSSGELFF; CDR3 DNA: TGTGCCTCAAGCTCCGGGGAGCTGTTTTTT
CDR3 length: 14; V gene: TRBV7-2; D gene: .; J gene: TRBJ2-7; clone size: .; CDR3 protein: CASSLVQGSYEQYF; CDR3 DNA: TGTGCCAGCAGCTTAGTCCAGGGCTCCTACGAGCAGTACTTC
CDR3 length: 14; V gene: TRBV7-9; D gene: TRBD1; J gene: TRBJ2-5; clone size: .; CDR3 protein: CSSRPGQGRETQYF; CDR3 DNA: TGTTCCAGCAGACCGGGACAGGGTAGGGAGACCCAGTACTTC
CDR3 length: 15; V gene: TRBV5-1; D gene: TRBD1; J gene: TRBJ2-3; clone size: .; CDR3 protein: CASSSRTGGPDTQYF; CDR3 DNA: TGCGCCAGCAGCTCCCGGACAGGGGGCCCAGATACGCAGTATTTT
CDR3 length: 13; V gene: TRBV5-4; D gene: .; J gene: TRBJ1-1; clone size: .; CDR3 protein: CASKLQGEDGAFF; CDR3 DNA: TGTGCCAGCAAATTGCAGGGCGAAGATGGGGCTTTCTTT
CDR3 length: 19; V gene: TRBV18; D gene: .; J gene: TRBJ2-1; clone size: .; CDR3 protein: CASSPNQGGTVNYHNEQFF; CDR3 DNA: TGTGCCAGCTCACCGAATCAAGGCGGGACAGTGAATTACCACAATGAGCAGTTCTTC